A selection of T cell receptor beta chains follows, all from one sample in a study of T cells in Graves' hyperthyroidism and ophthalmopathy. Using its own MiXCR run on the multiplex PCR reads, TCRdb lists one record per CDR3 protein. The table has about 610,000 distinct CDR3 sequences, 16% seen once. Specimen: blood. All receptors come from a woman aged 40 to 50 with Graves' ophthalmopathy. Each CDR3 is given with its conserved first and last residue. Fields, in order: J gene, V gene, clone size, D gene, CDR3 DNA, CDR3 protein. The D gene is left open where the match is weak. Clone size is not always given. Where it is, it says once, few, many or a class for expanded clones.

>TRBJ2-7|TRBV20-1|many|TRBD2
TGCAGTGCTTTACCCGGACTAGCGGGAAATTACGAGCAGTACTTC
CSALPGLAGNYEQYF
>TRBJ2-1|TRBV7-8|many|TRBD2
TGTGCCAGCAGCCCACCCGTAGCGGGGGTTCAGTTCTTC
CASSPPVAGVQFF
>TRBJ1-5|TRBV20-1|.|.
TGCAGTGCTAGAGATATGGAGTTGCAGCCCCAGCATTTT
CSARDMELQPQHF
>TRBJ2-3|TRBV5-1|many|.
TGCGCCAGCAGCTTCCAAAGTACACTGGCAGATACGCAGTATTTT
CASSFQSTLADTQYF
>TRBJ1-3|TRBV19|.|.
TGTGCCAGTAGTCCCTGGTCTGGAAACACCATATATTTT
CASSPWSGNTIYF
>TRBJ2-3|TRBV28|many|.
TGTGCCAGCGGACAGCCAGGCACAGATACGCAGTATTTT
CASGQPGTDTQYF
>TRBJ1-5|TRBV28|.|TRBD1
TGTGCCAGCAGTCCCTATGGCGGGACAGGGGTCGGCCAGCCCCAGCATTTT
CASSPYGGTGVGQPQHF
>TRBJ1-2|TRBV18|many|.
TGTGCCAGCTCTAACGCGGACTATGGCTACACCTTC
CASSNADYGYTF
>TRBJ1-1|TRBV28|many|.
TGTGCCAGCAGATCCACAGCGAACACTGAAGCTTTCTTT
CASRSTANTEAFF
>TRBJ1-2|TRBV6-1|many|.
TGTGCCAGCAGTACACGGACGAGCGGCTACACCTTC
CASSTRTSGYTF
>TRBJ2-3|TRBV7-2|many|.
TGTGCCAGCGGCTTAGATACGAATACGCAGTATTTT
CASGLDTNTQYF
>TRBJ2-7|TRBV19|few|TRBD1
TGTGCCAGTAAGGGACAGGGTACCCAAGGGGCCTACGAGCAGTACTTC
CASKGQGTQGAYEQYF
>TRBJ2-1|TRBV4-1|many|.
TGCGCCAGCAGCCAAGGGGCTAGCGCATACAATGAGCAGTTCTTC
CASSQGASAYNEQFF
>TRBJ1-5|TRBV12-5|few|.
TGTGCTAGTGCCCCGCAGGGAGGGCAGCCCCAGCATTTT
CASAPQGGQPQHF
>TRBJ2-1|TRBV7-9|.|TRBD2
TGTGCCAGCAGCTTAGCTTCCGCTAGCGGCCTTCAGTTCTTC
CASSLASASGLQFF
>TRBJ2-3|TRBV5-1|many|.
TGCGCCAGCAGCGCGGGCGGGGCCTCCCGGACAGATACGCAGTATTTT
CASSAGGASRTDTQYF
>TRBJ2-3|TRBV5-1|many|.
TGCGCCAGCTTGGAGGGCCGAACCACTAGCACAGATACGCAGTATTTT
CASLEGRTTSTDTQYF
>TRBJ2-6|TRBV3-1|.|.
TGTGCCAGCAGCCGCTCCGACATATCCTCTGGGGCCAACGTCCTGACTTTC
CASSRSDISSGANVLTF
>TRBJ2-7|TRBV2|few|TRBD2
TGTGCCAGCGATCAAGCGGGGAGACGAACCTACGAGCAGTACTTC
CASDQAGRRTYEQYF
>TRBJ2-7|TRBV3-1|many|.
TGTGCCAGCAGCTCACAGACGGACTACGAGCAGTACTTC
CASSSQTDYEQYF
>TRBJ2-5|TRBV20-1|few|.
TGCAGTGCTTCTCCCCAAGAGACCCAGTACTTC
CSASPQETQYF
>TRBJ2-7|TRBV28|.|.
TGTGCCAGCACGACGGACCCGTCCCTCTACAATGAGCAGTACTTC
CASTTDPSLYNEQYF